The clone carrying this TCR beta chain was recorded once. The time point: baseline pretreatment blood. Sample treatment: 15 Gy SBRT to primary tumor, nephrectomy 4 weeks later. Blood was sampled at baseline, 2 weeks and 4 weeks after SBRT. The tumor was a clear cell renal cell carcinoma. This sample was included in a study of radiation and T cells in renal cell carcinoma. TCRdb keeps only in-frame clones here, not all; method: immunoSEQ multiplex PCR. The profile shows 70,000 to 100,000 clones, 70% to 85% of them singletons. The germline gives CDR1 LNHDA, CDR2 SQIVND (reference sequence). This CDR3 has 15 residues. J lost 6 bases, V lost 7 bases, and 11 bases had no gene match.

The sequences come from blood, collected from a patient whose treatment included radiotherapy and nephrectomy. The chain employs TRBV19 and TRBJ2-1; 8 nucleotides line up with TRBD2. The TCR originated in a man in his 60s with renal cell carcinoma. In DNA, the CDR3 is TGTGCCAGTATCGACGGGCTAGCGGGCCGCAATGAGCAGTTCTTC. Residues: CASIDGLAGRNEQFF. The complete variable domain, with remaining parts taken from reference TRBV19 and TRBJ2-1, reads DGGITQSPKYLFRKEGQNVTLSCEQNLNHDAMYWYRQDPGQGLRLIYYSQIVNDFQKGDIAEGYSVSREKKESFPLTVTSAQKNPTAFYLCASIDGLAGRNEQFFGPGTRLTVL.